This T cell receptor beta chain was recovered during a study of blood T cells in healthy people across ages. Study findings and constraints: TCR beta diversity per million T cells fell roughly linearly with age.

This clonotype was seen more than once but under ten times. Its antigen is undetermined. A J-beta primer mix and a sample-barcoded 5' primer were used in a second PCR of roughly 6 to 12 cycles. TCRdb re-called the 5' RACE reads with MiXCR, one entry per CDR3 protein. Altogether about 940,000 distinct CDR3 sequences are present, about 44% being singletons, with the ten largest covering around 15%. With 5 bases removed from V and 5 bases from J, the gap between germline ends came to 12 bases. Germline CDR1 and CDR2: MNHNS and SASEGT. CDR3 size: 14 residues. The J gene is TRBJ1-4, the V gene TRBV6-1, with TRBD1 as a possible D gene (5 bases). Sequencing was carried out using blood. This TCR was sampled from a young man in good health. In nucleotides, the CDR3 is TGTGCCAGCAGTAGTGGGGCAGGGAATGAAAAACTGTTTTTT. It specifies CASSSGAGNEKLFF.